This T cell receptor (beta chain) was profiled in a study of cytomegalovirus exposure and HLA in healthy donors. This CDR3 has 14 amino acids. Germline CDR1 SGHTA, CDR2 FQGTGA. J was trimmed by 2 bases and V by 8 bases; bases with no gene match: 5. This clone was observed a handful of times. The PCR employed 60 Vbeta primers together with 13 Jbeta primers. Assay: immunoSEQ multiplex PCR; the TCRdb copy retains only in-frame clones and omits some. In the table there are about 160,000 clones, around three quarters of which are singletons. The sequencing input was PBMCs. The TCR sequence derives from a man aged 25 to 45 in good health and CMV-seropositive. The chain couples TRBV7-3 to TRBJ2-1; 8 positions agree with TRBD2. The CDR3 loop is CASSGGDTYNEQFF. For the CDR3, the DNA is TGTGCCAGCTCGGGGGGGGACACCTACAATGAGCAGTTCTTC. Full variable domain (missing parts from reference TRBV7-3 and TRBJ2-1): GAGVSQTPSNKVTEKGKYVELRCDPISGHTALYWYRQSLGQGPEFLIYFQGTGAADDSGLPNDRFFAVRPEGSVSTLKIQRTERGDSAVYLCASSGGDTYNEQFFGPGTRLTVL.